This T cell receptor (beta chain) is from a study of cytomegalovirus exposure and HLA in healthy donors. Study as a whole: As released early, the data held around 80 million unique TCRs from HLA-typed donors.

CDR3 length equals 17 residues. Germline assignment: CDR1 LNHDA and CDR2 SQIVND (reference sequence). Trimming took off 8 bases at V and 0 bases at J, with 20 bases between the two ends. Study-level results: In vitro work confirmed that a few CMV-associated chains recognize CMV antigens. Earlier analysis yielded a pattern in which most TCR beta V segments were productive about 87% or about 30% of the time. One variant, a missense change in DCLRE1C, was linked in a later analysis to TCR beta V- and J-gene trimming.

Details on this clone: Its antigen is currently unknown.

60 Vbeta and 13 Jbeta primers were used in PCR. Using immunoSEQ multiplex PCR, the repertoire was profiled, and TCRdb retains in-frame clones only, with some absent. In the table there are about 180,000 clones, just under 80% of which are singletons. The TCR comes from a woman aged 30 to 39 in good health and CMV-seronegative. The source material was PBMCs. V is TRBV19 and J is TRBJ1-5; D might be TRBD1 (5 bases). This chain's CDR3 is CASGPWWTQNSNQPQHF. In DNA form, the CDR3 reads TGTGCCAGTGGACCCTGGTGGACACAGAATAGCAATCAGCCCCAGCATTTT.